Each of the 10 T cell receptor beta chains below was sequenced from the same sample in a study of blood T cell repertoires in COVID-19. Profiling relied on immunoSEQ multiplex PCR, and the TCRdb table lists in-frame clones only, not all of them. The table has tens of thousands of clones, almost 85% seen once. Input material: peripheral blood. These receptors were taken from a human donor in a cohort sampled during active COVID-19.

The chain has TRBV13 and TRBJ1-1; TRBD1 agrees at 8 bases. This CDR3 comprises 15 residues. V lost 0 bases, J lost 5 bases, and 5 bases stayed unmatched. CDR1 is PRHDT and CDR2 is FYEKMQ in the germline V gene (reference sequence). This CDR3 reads CASSLGRTGRTEAFF. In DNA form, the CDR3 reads TGTGCCAGCAGCTTAGGCCGGACAGGGAGGACTGAAGCTTTCTTT.

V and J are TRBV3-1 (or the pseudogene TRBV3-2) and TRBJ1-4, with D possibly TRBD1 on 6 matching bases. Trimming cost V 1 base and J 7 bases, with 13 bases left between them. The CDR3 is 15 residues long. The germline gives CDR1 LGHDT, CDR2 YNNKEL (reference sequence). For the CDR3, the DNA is TGTGCCAGCAGCCAAGGCGGGGGGGCGAGTGAAAAACTGTTTTTT. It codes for CASSQGGGASEKLFF.

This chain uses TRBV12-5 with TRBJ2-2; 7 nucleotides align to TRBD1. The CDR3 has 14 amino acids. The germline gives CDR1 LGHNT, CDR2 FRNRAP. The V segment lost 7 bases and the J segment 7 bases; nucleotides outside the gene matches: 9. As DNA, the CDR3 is TGTGCTAGTGACCCGACAGGGACCAACGGGGAGCTGTTTTTT. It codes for CASDPTGTNGELFF.

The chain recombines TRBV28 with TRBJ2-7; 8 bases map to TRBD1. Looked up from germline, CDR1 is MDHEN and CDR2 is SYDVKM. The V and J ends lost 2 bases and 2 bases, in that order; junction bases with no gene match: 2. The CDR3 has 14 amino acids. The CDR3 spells CASSLRDRTYEQYF. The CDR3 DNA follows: TGTGCCAGCAGTTTACGGGACAGGACCTACGAGCAGTACTTC. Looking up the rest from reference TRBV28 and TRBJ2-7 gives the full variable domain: DVKVTQSSRYLVKRTGEKVFLECVQDMDHENMFWYRQDPGLGLRLIYFSYDVKMKEKGDIPEGYSVSREKKERFSLILESASTNQTSMYLCASSLRDRTYEQYFGPGTRLTVT.

The CDR3: CASSLDRVGGNTIYF. CDR3 bases: TGTGCCAGCAGTCTTGACAGGGTGGGAGGAAACACCATATATTTT. The chain has TRBV11-2 and TRBJ1-3; 7 bases are a match to TRBD1. The CDR3 has 15 residues. J was trimmed by 4 bases and V by 6 bases; bases with no gene match: 9. Germline CDR1 SGHAT, CDR2 FQNNGV.

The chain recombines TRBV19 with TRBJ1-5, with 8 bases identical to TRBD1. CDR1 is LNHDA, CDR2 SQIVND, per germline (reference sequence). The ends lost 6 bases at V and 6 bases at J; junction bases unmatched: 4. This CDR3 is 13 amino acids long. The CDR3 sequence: CASRDRAGQPQHF. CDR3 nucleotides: TGTGCCAGTAGGGACAGGGCTGGTCAGCCCCAGCATTTT.

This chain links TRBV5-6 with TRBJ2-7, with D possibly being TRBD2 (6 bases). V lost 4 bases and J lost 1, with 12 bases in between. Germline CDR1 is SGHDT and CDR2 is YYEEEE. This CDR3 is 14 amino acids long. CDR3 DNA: TGTGCCAGCAGCCTCTTGGGGGGATCCTACGAGCAGTACTTC. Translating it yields CASSLLGGSYEQYF.

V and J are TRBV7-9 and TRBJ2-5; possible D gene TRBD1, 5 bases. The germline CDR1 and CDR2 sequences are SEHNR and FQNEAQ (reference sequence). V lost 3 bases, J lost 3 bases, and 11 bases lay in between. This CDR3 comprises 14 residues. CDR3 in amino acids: CASSFFWGEETQYF. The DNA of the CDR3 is TGTGCCAGCAGCTTTTTCTGGGGCGAAGAGACCCAGTACTTC.

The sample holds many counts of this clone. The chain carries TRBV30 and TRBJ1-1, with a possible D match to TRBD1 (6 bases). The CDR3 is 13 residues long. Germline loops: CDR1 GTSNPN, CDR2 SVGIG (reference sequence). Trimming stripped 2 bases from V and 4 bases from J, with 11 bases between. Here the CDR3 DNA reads TGTGCCTGGAGTAGGGGCAGGGGCACTGAAGCTTTCTTT. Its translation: CAWSRGRGTEAFF.

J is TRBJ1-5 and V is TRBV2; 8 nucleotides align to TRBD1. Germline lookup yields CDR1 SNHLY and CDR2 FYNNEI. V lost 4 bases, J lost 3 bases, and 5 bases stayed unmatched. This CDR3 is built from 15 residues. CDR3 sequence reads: CASSGQGTNNQPQHF. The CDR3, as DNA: TGTGCCAGCAGTGGACAGGGGACTAACAATCAGCCCCAGCATTTT.